This T cell receptor (beta chain) was documented in a study of shared T cell receptors in the human thymus (dated by TCRdb to the early 2020s). Background on the whole study: The study examined how self-reactive, shared T-cell receptor alpha chains are generated in the human thymus.

About this clone: Its antigen target is currently unknown. Base quality data are lacking; no much larger clone is found one base away.

The library relied on the immunoSEQ multiplex PCR assay. TCRdb stores this immuneACCESS table with in-frame sequences only. Part of the clones is absent; in the studies checked, under half of the shortfall reflects unresolved V genes, and no reason is known for the rest. The sample table records hundreds of thousands of clones; more than 85% of these occur just once. Together, the top ten hold roughly 0.021% of the sample. This TCR derives from a human donor. The source material was thymocytes.

The CDR3 region reads CASARQGRETQYF. Here is the DNA: TGTGCCAGCGCACGACAGGGCCGGGAGACCCAGTACTTC. The sequence is built from TRBV28 and TRBJ2-5, with 7 bases aligning to TRBD1. CDR3 length: 13 amino acids, cysteine to phenylalanine. The DNA shown is the 39-base CDR3, in frame from base 1. Ends trimmed: V by 8 bases, J by 5 bases; bases unmatched to a gene: 8. Per the germline V gene, MDHEN is the CDR1 and SYDVKM is the CDR2. Supplemented by the reference TRBV28 and TRBJ2-5 proteins around the CDR3, the complete variable domain is DVKVTQSSRYLVKRTGEKVFLECVQDMDHENMFWYRQDPGLGLRLIYFSYDVKMKEKGDIPEGYSVSREKKERFSLILESASTNQTSMYLCASARQGRETQYFGPGTRLLVL.